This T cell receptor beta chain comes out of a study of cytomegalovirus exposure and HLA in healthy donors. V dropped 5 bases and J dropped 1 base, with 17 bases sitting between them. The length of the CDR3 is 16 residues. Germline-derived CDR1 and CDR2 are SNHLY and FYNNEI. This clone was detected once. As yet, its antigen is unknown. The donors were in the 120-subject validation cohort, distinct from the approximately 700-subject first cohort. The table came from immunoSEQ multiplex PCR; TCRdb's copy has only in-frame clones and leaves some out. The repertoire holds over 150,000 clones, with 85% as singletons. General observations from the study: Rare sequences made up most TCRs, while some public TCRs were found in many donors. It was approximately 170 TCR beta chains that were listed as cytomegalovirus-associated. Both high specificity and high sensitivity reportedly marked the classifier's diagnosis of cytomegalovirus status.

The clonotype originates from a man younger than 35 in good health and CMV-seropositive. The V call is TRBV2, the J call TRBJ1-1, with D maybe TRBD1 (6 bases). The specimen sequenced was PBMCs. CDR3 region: CASSPGGAGTNTEAFF. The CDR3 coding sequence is TGTGCCAGCAGTCCGGGGGGGGCCGGCACGAACACTGAAGCTTTCTTT.